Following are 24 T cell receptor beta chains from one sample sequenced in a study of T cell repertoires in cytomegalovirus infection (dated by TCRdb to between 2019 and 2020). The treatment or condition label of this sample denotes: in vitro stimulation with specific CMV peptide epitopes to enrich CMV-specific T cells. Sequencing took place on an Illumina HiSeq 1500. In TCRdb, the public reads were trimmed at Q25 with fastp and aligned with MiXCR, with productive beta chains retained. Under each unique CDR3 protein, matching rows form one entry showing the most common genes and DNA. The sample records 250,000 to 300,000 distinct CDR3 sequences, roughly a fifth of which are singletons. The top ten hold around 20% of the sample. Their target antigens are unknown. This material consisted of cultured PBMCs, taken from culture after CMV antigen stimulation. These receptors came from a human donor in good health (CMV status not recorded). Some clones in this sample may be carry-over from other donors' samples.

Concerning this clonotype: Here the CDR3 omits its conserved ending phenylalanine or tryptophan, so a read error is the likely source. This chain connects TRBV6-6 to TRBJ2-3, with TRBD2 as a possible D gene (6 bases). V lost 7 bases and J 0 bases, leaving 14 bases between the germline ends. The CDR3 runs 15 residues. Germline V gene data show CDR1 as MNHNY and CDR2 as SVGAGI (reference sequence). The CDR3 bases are TGTGCCAGCACCGACCCGGCGGGGAGCACAGATACGCAGTATTAT. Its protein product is CASTDPAGSTDTQYY.

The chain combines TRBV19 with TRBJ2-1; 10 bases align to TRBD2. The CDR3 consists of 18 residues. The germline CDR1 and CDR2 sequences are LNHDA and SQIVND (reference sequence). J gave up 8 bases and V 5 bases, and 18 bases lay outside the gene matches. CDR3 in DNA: TGTGCCAGTAGTGCGCGGGTGCCCCGGGCTAGCGGGAGCGATGAGCAGTTCTTC. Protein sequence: CASSARVPRASGSDEQFF. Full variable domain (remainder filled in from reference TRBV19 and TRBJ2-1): DGGITQSPKYLFRKEGQNVTLSCEQNLNHDAMYWYRQDPGQGLRLIYYSQIVNDFQKGDIAEGYSVSREKKESFPLTVTSAQKNPTAFYLCASSARVPRASGSDEQFFGPGTRLTVL.

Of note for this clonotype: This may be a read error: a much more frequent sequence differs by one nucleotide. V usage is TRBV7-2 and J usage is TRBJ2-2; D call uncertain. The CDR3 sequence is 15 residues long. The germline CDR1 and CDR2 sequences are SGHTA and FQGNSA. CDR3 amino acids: CANSLRTESTGELFF. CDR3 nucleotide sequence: TGTGCCAACAGCTTGCGAACAGAAAGCACCGGGGAGCTGTTTTTT.

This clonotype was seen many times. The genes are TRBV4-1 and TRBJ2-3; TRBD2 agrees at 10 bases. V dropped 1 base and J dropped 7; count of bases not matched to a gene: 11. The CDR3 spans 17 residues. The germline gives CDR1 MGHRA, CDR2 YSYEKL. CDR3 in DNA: TGCGCCAGCAGCCAAGTTGGAAAGCGGGAGGGTCTATATACGCAGTATTTT. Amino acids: CASSQVGKREGLYTQYF.

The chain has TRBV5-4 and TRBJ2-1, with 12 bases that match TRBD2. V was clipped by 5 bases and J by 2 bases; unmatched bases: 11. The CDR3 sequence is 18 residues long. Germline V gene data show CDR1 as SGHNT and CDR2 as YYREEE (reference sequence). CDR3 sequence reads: CASSPGTSGLTAYNEQFF. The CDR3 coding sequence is TGTGCCAGCAGTCCCGGGACTAGCGGGCTCACGGCCTACAATGAGCAGTTCTTC. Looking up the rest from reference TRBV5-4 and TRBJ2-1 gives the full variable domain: ETGVTQSPTHLIKTRGQQVTLRCSSQSGHNTVSWYQQALGQGPQFIFQYYREEENGRGNFPPRFSGLQFPNYSSELNVNALELDDSALYLCASSPGTSGLTAYNEQFFGPGTRLTVL.

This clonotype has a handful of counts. DNA of the CDR3: TGTGCCAGCAGTTTAGGGGGGAGGGCCGGGCAGTTCTTC. As protein: CASSLGGRAGQFF. The V and J genes are TRBV12-3 or TRBV12-4 and TRBJ2-1; 7 nucleotides align to TRBD2. CDR3 length equals 13 residues. V shed 1 base and J 12 bases; nucleotides not matched to a gene: 6.

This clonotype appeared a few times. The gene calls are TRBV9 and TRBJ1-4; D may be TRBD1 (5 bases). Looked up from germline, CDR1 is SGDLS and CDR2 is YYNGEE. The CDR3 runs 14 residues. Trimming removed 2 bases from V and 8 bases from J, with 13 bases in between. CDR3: CASSVEGRGEKLFF. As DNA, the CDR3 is TGTGCCAGCAGCGTGGAGGGGCGTGGGGAAAAACTGTTTTTT.

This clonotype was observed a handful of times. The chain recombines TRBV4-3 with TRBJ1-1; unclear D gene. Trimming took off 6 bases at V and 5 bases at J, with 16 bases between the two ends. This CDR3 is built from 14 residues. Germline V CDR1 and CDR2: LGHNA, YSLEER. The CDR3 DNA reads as TGCGCCAGCAGTCCTTCGTTGGGCGGGACTGAAGCTTTCTTT. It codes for CASSPSLGGTEAFF.

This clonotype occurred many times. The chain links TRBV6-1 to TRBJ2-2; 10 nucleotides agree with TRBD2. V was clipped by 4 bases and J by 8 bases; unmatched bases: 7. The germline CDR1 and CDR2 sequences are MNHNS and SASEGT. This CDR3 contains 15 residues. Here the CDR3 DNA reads TGTGCCAGCAGTGGGCTAGCGGGAGTAAGGGGGGAGCTGTTTTTT. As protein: CASSGLAGVRGELFF.

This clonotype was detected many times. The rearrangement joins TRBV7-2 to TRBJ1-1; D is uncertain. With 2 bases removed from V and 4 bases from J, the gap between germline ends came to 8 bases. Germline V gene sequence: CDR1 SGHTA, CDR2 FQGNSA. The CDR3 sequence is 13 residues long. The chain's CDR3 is CASSLSGITEAFF. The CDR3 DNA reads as TGTGCCAGCAGCTTAAGCGGAATCACTGAAGCTTTCTTT.

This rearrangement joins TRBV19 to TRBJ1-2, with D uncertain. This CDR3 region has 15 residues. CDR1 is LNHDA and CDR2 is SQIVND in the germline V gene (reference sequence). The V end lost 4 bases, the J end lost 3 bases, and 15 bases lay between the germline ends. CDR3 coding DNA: TGTGCCAGTAGTAAGGTCAGCCTCCTGGACTATGGCTACACCTTC. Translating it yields CASSKVSLLDYGYTF.

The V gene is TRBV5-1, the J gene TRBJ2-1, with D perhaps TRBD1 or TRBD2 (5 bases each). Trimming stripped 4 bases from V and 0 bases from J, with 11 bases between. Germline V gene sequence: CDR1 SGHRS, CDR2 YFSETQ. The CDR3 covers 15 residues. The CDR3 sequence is CASSREGTSYNEQFF. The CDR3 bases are TGCGCCAGCAGCCGAGAGGGGACCTCCTACAATGAGCAGTTCTTC. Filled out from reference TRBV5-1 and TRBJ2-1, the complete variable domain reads KAGVTQTPRYLIKTRGQQVTLSCSPISGHRSVSWYQQTPGQGLQFLFEYFSETQRNKGNFPGRFSGRQFSNSRSEMNVSTLELGDSALYLCASSREGTSYNEQFFGPGTRLTVL.

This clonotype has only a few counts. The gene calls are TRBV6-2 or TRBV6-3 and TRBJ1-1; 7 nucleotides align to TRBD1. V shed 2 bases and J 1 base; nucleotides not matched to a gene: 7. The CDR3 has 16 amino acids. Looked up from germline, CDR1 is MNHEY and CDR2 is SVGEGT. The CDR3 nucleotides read TGTGCCAGCAGTTACCCCACAGGGGAAGCGAACACTGAAGCTTTCTTT. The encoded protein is CASSYPTGEANTEAFF.

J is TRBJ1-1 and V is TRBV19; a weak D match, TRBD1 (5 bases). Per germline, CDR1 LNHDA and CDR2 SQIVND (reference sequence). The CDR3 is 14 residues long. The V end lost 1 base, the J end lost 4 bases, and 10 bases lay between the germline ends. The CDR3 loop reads CASSIGGYGTEAFF. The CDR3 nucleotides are TGTGCCAGTAGTATAGGGGGCTATGGCACTGAAGCTTTCTTT.

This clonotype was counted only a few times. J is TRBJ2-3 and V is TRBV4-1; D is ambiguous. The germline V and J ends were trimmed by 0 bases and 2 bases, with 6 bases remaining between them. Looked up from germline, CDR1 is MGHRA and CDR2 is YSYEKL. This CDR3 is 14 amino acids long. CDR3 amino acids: CASSQETVTDTQYF. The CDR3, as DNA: TGCGCCAGCAGCCAAGAAACAGTCACAGATACGCAGTATTTT.

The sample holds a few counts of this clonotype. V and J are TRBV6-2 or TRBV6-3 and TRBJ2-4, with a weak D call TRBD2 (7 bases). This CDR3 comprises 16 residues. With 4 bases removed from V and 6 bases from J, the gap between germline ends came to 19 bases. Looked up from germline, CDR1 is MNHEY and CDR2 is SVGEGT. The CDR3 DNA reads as TGTGCCAGCAGTTTCCTCAGGGGCGGGAGATCAAACATTCAGTACTTC. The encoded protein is CASSFLRGGRSNIQYF.

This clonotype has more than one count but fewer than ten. The CDR3 sequence: CASIGGQLTDYEQYF. CDR3 bases: TGTGCCAGCATAGGGGGACAGTTGACGGACTACGAGCAGTACTTC. This chain connects TRBV28 to TRBJ2-7; 7 nucleotides align to TRBD1. Germline values: CDR1 MDHEN, CDR2 SYDVKM. The CDR3 runs 15 residues. Trimming took 7 bases from V and 3 from J; bases not matched to a gene: 12.

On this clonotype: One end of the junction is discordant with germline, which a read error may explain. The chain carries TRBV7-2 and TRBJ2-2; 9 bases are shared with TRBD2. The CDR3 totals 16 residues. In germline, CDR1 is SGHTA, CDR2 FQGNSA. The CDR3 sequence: CASSPRLAANTGKLFF. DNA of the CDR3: TGTGCCAGCAGCCCAAGACTAGCGGCGAACACCGGGAAGCTGTTTTTT.

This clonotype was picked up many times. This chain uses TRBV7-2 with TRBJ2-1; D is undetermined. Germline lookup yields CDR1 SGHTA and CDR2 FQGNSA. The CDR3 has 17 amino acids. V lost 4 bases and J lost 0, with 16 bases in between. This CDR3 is CASSWNPAVGSYNEQFF. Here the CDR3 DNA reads TGTGCCAGCAGCTGGAACCCAGCCGTCGGCTCCTACAATGAGCAGTTCTTC. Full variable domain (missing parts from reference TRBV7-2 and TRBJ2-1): GAGVSQSPSNKVTEKGKDVELRCDPISGHTALYWYRQSLGQGLEFLIYFQGNSAPDKSGLPSDRFSAERTGGSVSTLTIQRTQQEDSAVYLCASSWNPAVGSYNEQFFGPGTRLTVL.

This CDR3 is CASSIDFRAGGEQYF. DNA for the CDR3: TGTGCCAGCAGTATTGACTTTAGGGCTGGGGGCGAGCAGTACTTC. This sequence joins TRBV6-1 and TRBJ2-7; D may be TRBD1 or TRBD2 (5 bases each). Per germline, CDR1 MNHNS and CDR2 SASEGT. V gave up 5 bases and J gave up 6 bases, with 20 bases separating them. The CDR3 length is 15 residues.

The CDR3 here is CSVKRRQVYNEQFF. As DNA, the CDR3 is TGCAGCGTGAAGAGAAGGCAGGTCTACAATGAGCAGTTCTTC. The V call is TRBV29-1, the J call TRBJ2-1, with D hard to call. Germline CDR1 reads SQVTM; CDR2 reads ANQGSEA. V was clipped by 6 bases and J by 3 bases, with 15 bases between them. The length of the CDR3 is 14 residues.

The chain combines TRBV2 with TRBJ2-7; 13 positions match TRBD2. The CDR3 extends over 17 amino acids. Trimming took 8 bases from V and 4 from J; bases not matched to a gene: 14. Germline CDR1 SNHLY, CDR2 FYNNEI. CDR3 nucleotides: TGTGCCAGCGAACCGGGACTAGCGGGACTCGGACCGTACGAGCAGTACGTC. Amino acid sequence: CASEPGLAGLGPYEQYV.

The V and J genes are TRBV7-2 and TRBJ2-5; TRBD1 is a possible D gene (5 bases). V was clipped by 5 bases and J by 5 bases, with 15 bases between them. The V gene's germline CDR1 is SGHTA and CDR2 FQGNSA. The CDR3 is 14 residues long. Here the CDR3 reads CASSVGVGFETQYF. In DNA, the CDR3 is TGTGCCAGCAGCGTAGGGGTGGGGTTCGAGACCCAGTACTTC.

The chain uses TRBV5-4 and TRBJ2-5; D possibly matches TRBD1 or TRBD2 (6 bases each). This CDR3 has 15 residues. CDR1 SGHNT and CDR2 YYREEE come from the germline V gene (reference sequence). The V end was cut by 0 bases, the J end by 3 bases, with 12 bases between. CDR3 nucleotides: TGTGCCAGCAGCTTGGTGGGGGGCGCCGAAGAGACCCAGTACTTC. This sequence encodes CASSLVGGAEETQYF.